The present T cell receptor (beta chain) was sequenced within a study of T cell repertoires in cytomegalovirus infection. Germline V lookup: CDR1 MGHRA, CDR2 YSYEKL. The V and J ends lost 1 base and 8 bases respectively, with 11 bases between them. The CDR3 covers 14 residues. TCRdb re-called the reads with MiXCR, one entry per CDR3 protein. Of approximately 250,000 distinct CDR3 sequences listed, 6.5% were seen once; the top ten hold around 6.5%. Overall study results and limits: Dominating the ex vivo response were HLA-C-restricted CMV-specific TCR beta clonotypes. Using cumulative public TCR beta family frequency, the authors identified those who carried CMV together with the relevant HLA.

In this sample, this clonotype turned up many times. The antigen remains undetermined. The origin of this receptor is a human donor in good health (CMV status not recorded). Some clones in this sample may be carry-over from other donors' samples. The sequencing sample was made of PBMCs. The rearrangement links TRBV4-1 to TRBJ1-4; D gene ambiguous. The CDR3 region has the DNA TGCGCCAGCAGCCAAGTTGATCGGGCGGAAAAACTGTTTTTT. It translates to CASSQVDRAEKLFF.